This is a list of T cell receptor beta chains from one sample in a study of cytomegalovirus exposure and HLA in healthy donors. Assay used: immunoSEQ multiplex PCR; TCRdb lists only in-frame clones, some missing. The profile shows fewer than 250,000 clones, roughly 84% of them singletons. The material sequenced was PBMCs. These receptors all stem from a woman aged 18-29 years in good health and CMV-seropositive. Each CDR3 is given with its conserved first and last residue. Each record gives: D gene, clone size, V gene, J gene, CDR3 protein, CDR3 DNA. D genes are given only for firm matches. Some rows have no size entry. The others give once, few or many, or a class for an expanded clone.

d_call: .
clone_size: .
v_call: TRBV7-2
j_call: TRBJ2-7
cdr3_aa: CASSFGPGSYEQYF
cdr3_nt: TGTGCCAGCAGCTTTGGCCCGGGGTCCTACGAGCAGTACTTC

d_call: .
clone_size: .
v_call: TRBV7-8
j_call: TRBJ1-4
cdr3_aa: CASSLGVRDRGEKLFF
cdr3_nt: TGTGCCAGCAGCTTAGGGGTCAGGGATAGGGGCGAAAAACTGTTTTTT

d_call: TRBD2
clone_size: few
v_call: TRBV11-1
j_call: TRBJ2-7
cdr3_aa: CASSSLAGENPREQYF
cdr3_nt: TGTGCCAGCAGCTCACTAGCGGGAGAGAATCCCCGCGAGCAGTACTTC

d_call: TRBD2
clone_size: .
v_call: TRBV7-3
j_call: TRBJ2-1
cdr3_aa: CASSSIAGSFDEQFF
cdr3_nt: TGTGCCAGCAGCTCAATAGCGGGATCCTTCGATGAGCAGTTCTTC

d_call: .
clone_size: .
v_call: TRBV5-4
j_call: TRBJ1-3
cdr3_aa: CASSLDRAGNTIYF
cdr3_nt: TGTGCCAGCAGCTTGGACAGGGCTGGAAACACCATATATTTT

d_call: .
clone_size: .
v_call: TRBV4-2
j_call: TRBJ2-7
cdr3_aa: CASSQDSFLRTYEQYF
cdr3_nt: TGTGCCAGCAGCCAAGACAGTTTCCTCAGGACCTACGAGCAGTACTTC

d_call: TRBD1
clone_size: .
v_call: TRBV5-1
j_call: TRBJ1-1
cdr3_aa: CASSLGQGENTEAFF
cdr3_nt: TGCGCCAGCAGCTTGGGACAGGGTGAGAACACTGAAGCTTTCTTT

d_call: TRBD2
clone_size: .
v_call: TRBV28
j_call: TRBJ2-7
cdr3_aa: CASSLRTSDALSEQYF
cdr3_nt: TGTGCCAGCAGTTTGAGAACTAGCGATGCCCTCTCCGAGCAGTACTTC

d_call: .
clone_size: .
v_call: TRBV2
j_call: TRBJ2-5
cdr3_aa: CASSEENIETQYF
cdr3_nt: TGTGCCAGCAGTGAAGAAAACATCGAGACCCAGTACTTC

d_call: TRBD1
clone_size: .
v_call: TRBV18
j_call: TRBJ2-3
cdr3_aa: CASSGDRVRYTQYF
cdr3_nt: TGTGCCAGCTCCGGGGACAGGGTCCGATATACGCAGTATTTT

d_call: .
clone_size: .
v_call: TRBV28
j_call: TRBJ1-2
cdr3_aa: CASSLEDQVYGYTF
cdr3_nt: TGTGCCAGCAGTTTGGAAGACCAGGTATATGGCTACACCTTC

d_call: TRBD2
clone_size: .
v_call: TRBV29-1
j_call: TRBJ2-1
cdr3_aa: CSVPLAGSLRQFF
cdr3_nt: TGCAGCGTTCCCCTAGCGGGAAGTTTGCGGCAGTTCTTC

d_call: .
clone_size: .
v_call: TRBV27
j_call: TRBJ2-1
cdr3_aa: CASRLWGGSDNEQFF
cdr3_nt: TGTGCCAGCAGGCTATGGGGGGGCTCTGACAATGAGCAGTTCTTC

d_call: TRBD1
clone_size: .
v_call: TRBV7-8
j_call: TRBJ1-1
cdr3_aa: CASSLGTGSPTEAFF
cdr3_nt: TGTGCCAGCAGCCTAGGGACAGGGAGTCCCACTGAAGCTTTCTTT

d_call: TRBD2
clone_size: .
v_call: TRBV7-9
j_call: TRBJ2-1
cdr3_aa: CATGTSGSYNEQFF
cdr3_nt: TGTGCCACCGGGACTAGCGGTTCCTACAATGAGCAGTTCTTC

d_call: .
clone_size: .
v_call: TRBV4-1
j_call: TRBJ1-1
cdr3_aa: CASSPEDRQMNTEAFF
cdr3_nt: TGCGCCAGCAGCCCTGAGGACAGACAAATGAACACTGAAGCTTTCTTT

d_call: .
clone_size: .
v_call: TRBV6-1
j_call: TRBJ2-7
cdr3_aa: CASRAGGAYEQYF
cdr3_nt: TGTGCCAGCAGAGCCGGAGGGGCTTACGAGCAGTACTTC

d_call: TRBD1
clone_size: .
v_call: TRBV9
j_call: TRBJ1-5
cdr3_aa: CASSAGTVNNQPQHF
cdr3_nt: TGTGCCAGCAGCGCCGGGACAGTGAACAATCAGCCCCAGCATTTT

d_call: TRBD2
clone_size: .
v_call: TRBV5-1
j_call: TRBJ2-7
cdr3_aa: CASSTSGFVYQQYF
cdr3_nt: TGCGCCAGCAGCACTAGCGGGTTTGTGTACCAGCAGTACTTC

d_call: TRBD2
clone_size: .
v_call: TRBV6-5
j_call: TRBJ2-5
cdr3_aa: CASSRAGEETQYF
cdr3_nt: TGTGCCAGCAGTCGAGCGGGAGAAGAGACCCAGTACTTC

d_call: TRBD2
clone_size: .
v_call: TRBV28
j_call: TRBJ2-2
cdr3_aa: CASTAGTTNTGELFF
cdr3_nt: TGTGCCAGCACCGCCGGGACTACGAACACCGGGGAGCTGTTTTTT

d_call: .
clone_size: .
v_call: TRBV6-5
j_call: TRBJ2-7
cdr3_aa: CASSYVSSYEQYF
cdr3_nt: TGTGCCAGCAGTTACGTTTCGTCCTACGAGCAGTACTTC

d_call: TRBD1
clone_size: .
v_call: TRBV28
j_call: TRBJ2-7
cdr3_aa: CASSQTGAYEQYF
cdr3_nt: TGTGCCAGCAGTCAGACAGGGGCCTACGAGCAGTACTTC

d_call: TRBD2
clone_size: once
v_call: TRBV27
j_call: TRBJ2-1
cdr3_aa: CASMRTSGYNEQFF
cdr3_nt: TGTGCCAGCATGAGGACTAGCGGGTACAATGAGCAGTTCTTC

d_call: TRBD2
clone_size: .
v_call: TRBV29-1
j_call: TRBJ2-2
cdr3_aa: CSARAGTTGELFF
cdr3_nt: TGCAGCGCTAGAGCGGGAACCACCGGGGAGCTGTTTTTT

d_call: .
clone_size: .
v_call: TRBV15
j_call: TRBJ1-5
cdr3_aa: CATSRDRAGNNQPQHF
cdr3_nt: TGTGCCACCAGCAGAGATCGGGCGGGAAACAATCAGCCCCAGCATTTT

d_call: .
clone_size: .
v_call: TRBV25-1
j_call: TRBJ1-2
cdr3_aa: CASIRRTANYGYTF
cdr3_nt: TGTGCCAGCATCCGTAGGACAGCTAACTATGGCTACACCTTC

d_call: TRBD2
clone_size: .
v_call: TRBV5-4
j_call: TRBJ2-5
cdr3_aa: CASSLGREGFETQYF
cdr3_nt: TGTGCCAGCAGCCTCGGGAGGGAGGGCTTTGAGACCCAGTACTTC

d_call: TRBD1
clone_size: .
v_call: TRBV27
j_call: TRBJ2-1
cdr3_aa: CASSERGPTMGEQFF
cdr3_nt: TGTGCCAGCTCTGAGAGGGGGCCAACTATGGGTGAGCAGTTCTTC

d_call: .
clone_size: .
v_call: TRBV11-2
j_call: TRBJ2-7
cdr3_aa: CASSPSLMGQGTSEQYF
cdr3_nt: TGTGCCAGCAGCCCCTCCCTTATGGGCCAGGGCACCAGCGAGCAGTACTTC

d_call: .
clone_size: many
v_call: TRBV30
j_call: TRBJ1-5
cdr3_aa: CAWSKRRAGNQPQHF
cdr3_nt: TGTGCCTGGAGTAAGCGCAGGGCTGGCAATCAGCCCCAGCATTTT

d_call: .
clone_size: .
v_call: TRBV28
j_call: TRBJ2-7
cdr3_aa: CGVGGPNVYEQYF
cdr3_nt: TGTGGAGTCGGGGGTCCCAATGTCTACGAGCAGTACTTC

d_call: TRBD1
clone_size: .
v_call: TRBV12-5
j_call: TRBJ2-1
cdr3_aa: CASGPTGATLYNEQFF
cdr3_nt: TGTGCTAGTGGTCCGACAGGGGCAACCCTCTACAATGAGCAGTTCTTC

d_call: .
clone_size: .
v_call: TRBV27
j_call: TRBJ2-6
cdr3_aa: CASSPISGANVLTF
cdr3_nt: TGTGCCAGCAGTCCCATCTCTGGGGCCAACGTCCTGACTTTC

d_call: .
clone_size: .
v_call: TRBV7-9
j_call: TRBJ2-7
cdr3_aa: CASSPLRGGQRPYEQYF
cdr3_nt: TGTGCCAGCAGCCCTCTCAGGGGTGGCCAGCGGCCCTACGAGCAGTACTTC